This entry concerns a single T cell receptor beta chain. No antigen is known for it. These data originate in a study of OX40 agonist ivuxolimab in advanced cancers. Notes on the study in general: Expanded clones were, on average, more numerous in CD8+ T cells than in CD4+.

The V end was cut by 5 bases, the J end by 2 bases, with 3 bases between. Germline CDR1 and CDR2: PRHDT and FYEKMQ (reference sequence). The CDR3 length is 11 residues. Sequencing was performed with immunoSEQ multiplex PCR; in TCRdb, only in-frame clones are kept and a portion is missing. The table includes around 75,000 clones, roughly nine tenths detected once. The source material was CD4+ or CD8+ T cells sorted from blood, sampled in a trial of the OX40 agonist ivuxolimab. This chain uses TRBV13 with TRBJ2-5; D is unclear. The TCR originated in an adult with an advanced solid tumor such as melanoma, head and neck, liver or kidney cancer. CDR3 DNA: TGTGCCAGCAGCCTACAAGAGACCCAGTACTTC. Translating it yields CASSLQETQYF.